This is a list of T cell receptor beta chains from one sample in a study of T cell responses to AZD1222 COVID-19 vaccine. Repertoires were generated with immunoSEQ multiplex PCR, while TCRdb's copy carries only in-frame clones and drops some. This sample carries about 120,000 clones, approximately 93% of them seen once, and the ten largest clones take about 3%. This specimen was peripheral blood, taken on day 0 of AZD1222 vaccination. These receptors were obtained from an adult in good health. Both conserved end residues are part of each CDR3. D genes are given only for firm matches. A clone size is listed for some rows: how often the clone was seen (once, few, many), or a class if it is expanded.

cdr3_aa: CASSQGRRISYEQYF; cdr3_nt: TGTGCCAGCAGCCAGGGACGTAGGATCTCCTACGAGCAGTACTTC; j_call: TRBJ2-7; v_call: TRBV3-1/TRBV3-2; d_call: NA; clone_size: NA
cdr3_aa: CASRGGPSTDTQYF; cdr3_nt: TGTGCCAGCAGAGGAGGGCCGAGCACAGATACGCAGTATTTT; j_call: TRBJ2-3; v_call: TRBV7-6; d_call: NA; clone_size: NA
cdr3_aa: CAGREPGGPFEAFF; cdr3_nt: TGTGCCGGAAGGGAGCCAGGGGGCCCCTTTGAAGCTTTCTTT; j_call: TRBJ1-1; v_call: TRBV6-5; d_call: TRBD1; clone_size: NA
cdr3_aa: CASSSRRDEAFF; cdr3_nt: TGTGCCAGCAGTTCTAGACGGGATGAAGCTTTCTTT; j_call: TRBJ1-1; v_call: TRBV28; d_call: NA; clone_size: NA
cdr3_aa: CASSYHRLETQYF; cdr3_nt: TGTGCCAGCAGTTATCACAGGCTAGAGACCCAGTACTTC; j_call: TRBJ2-5; v_call: TRBV6-5; d_call: NA; clone_size: once
cdr3_aa: CASSHFEGAGETQYF; cdr3_nt: TGTGCCAGCAGCCACTTCGAAGGGGCAGGAGAGACCCAGTACTTC; j_call: TRBJ2-5; v_call: TRBV3-1/TRBV3-2; d_call: NA; clone_size: NA
cdr3_aa: CASSQERGQEKLFF; cdr3_nt: TGCGCCAGCAGCCAAGAAAGGGGGCAGGAAAAACTGTTTTTT; j_call: TRBJ1-4; v_call: TRBV4-1; d_call: TRBD1; clone_size: NA
cdr3_aa: CASRFTEDNSPLHF; cdr3_nt: TGTGCCAGCAGATTTACAGAGGATAATTCACCCCTCCACTTT; j_call: TRBJ1-6; v_call: TRBV27; d_call: NA; clone_size: NA
cdr3_aa: CASSGTSGVQDF; cdr3_nt: TGTGCCAGCAGTGGGACTAGCGGGGTCCAGGATTTT; j_call: TRBJ2-3; v_call: TRBV2; d_call: TRBD2; clone_size: NA
cdr3_aa: CASTGQGSPLRGYTF; cdr3_nt: TGTGCCAGCACCGGACAGGGGTCCCCTCTTCGTGGCTACACCTTC; j_call: TRBJ1-2; v_call: TRBV28; d_call: TRBD1; clone_size: NA
cdr3_aa: CASSSGQGSYNSPLHF; cdr3_nt: TGTGCCAGCAGCTCAGGACAGGGGTCCTATAATTCACCCCTCCACTTT; j_call: TRBJ1-6; v_call: TRBV7-9; d_call: TRBD1; clone_size: NA
cdr3_aa: CASSALGTSGNTGELFF; cdr3_nt: TGTGCCAGCAGCGCGCTGGGGACTAGCGGGAATACCGGGGAGCTGTTTTTT; j_call: TRBJ2-2; v_call: TRBV9; d_call: TRBD2; clone_size: NA
cdr3_aa: CASSSSGEQFF; cdr3_nt: TGTGCCAGCAGCTCATCGGGCGAGCAGTTCTTC; j_call: TRBJ2-1; v_call: TRBV5-4; d_call: NA; clone_size: NA
cdr3_aa: CANHTWDSRHLRANTEAFF; cdr3_nt: TGCGCTAACCACACTTGGGACAGTAGACATCTCCGGGCGAACACTGAAGCTTTCTTT; j_call: TRBJ1-1; v_call: TRBV5-1; d_call: TRBD1; clone_size: NA
cdr3_aa: CASNQPGLAYEQYF; cdr3_nt: TGTGCCAGCAACCAACCGGGACTAGCTTACGAGCAGTACTTC; j_call: TRBJ2-7; v_call: TRBV19; d_call: TRBD2; clone_size: NA
cdr3_aa: CASSHYYEQYF; cdr3_nt: TGTGCCAGCAGTCATTACTACGAGCAGTACTTC; j_call: TRBJ2-7; v_call: TRBV28; d_call: NA; clone_size: NA
cdr3_aa: CASSSRDSTATQYF; cdr3_nt: TGTGCCAGCAGCTCCAGAGATTCGACAGCTACGCAGTATTTT; j_call: TRBJ2-3; v_call: TRBV11-3; d_call: NA; clone_size: NA
cdr3_aa: CASSPLAGGYTF; cdr3_nt: TGTGCCAGTAGTCCTCTAGCGGGTGGCTACACCTTC; j_call: TRBJ1-2; v_call: TRBV19; d_call: NA; clone_size: NA
cdr3_aa: CASSLAGTQGWDTIYF; cdr3_nt: TGCGCCAGCAGCTTGGCCGGGACACAAGGCTGGGACACCATATATTTT; j_call: TRBJ1-3; v_call: TRBV5-1; d_call: NA; clone_size: NA
cdr3_aa: CASSQVRTASYEQYF; cdr3_nt: TGCGCCAGCAGCCAAGTTAGGACAGCTTCCTACGAGCAGTACTTC; j_call: TRBJ2-7; v_call: TRBV4-1; d_call: NA; clone_size: few
cdr3_aa: CASSPGQNNYGYTF; cdr3_nt: TGTGCCAGCTCACCCGGACAGAACAACTATGGCTACACCTTC; j_call: TRBJ1-2; v_call: TRBV18; d_call: NA; clone_size: NA
cdr3_aa: CASSPPSYDPYEQYF; cdr3_nt: TGTGCCAGCTCACCACCCAGTTATGATCCCTACGAGCAGTACTTC; j_call: TRBJ2-7; v_call: TRBV18; d_call: NA; clone_size: once
cdr3_aa: CATEPGQGEEKLFF; cdr3_nt: TGTGCCACAGAGCCGGGACAGGGTGAAGAAAAACTGTTTTTT; j_call: TRBJ1-4; v_call: TRBV2; d_call: TRBD1; clone_size: NA
cdr3_aa: CASSESVGLAGYEQFF; cdr3_nt: TGCGCCAGCAGTGAGTCGGTGGGACTAGCGGGATATGAGCAGTTCTTC; j_call: TRBJ2-1; v_call: TRBV10-1; d_call: TRBD2; clone_size: once
cdr3_aa: CASSLGAGQGYMNTEAFF; cdr3_nt: TGTGCCAGCAGCTTAGGAGCGGGACAGGGCTATATGAACACTGAAGCTTTCTTT; j_call: TRBJ1-1; v_call: TRBV7-9; d_call: TRBD1; clone_size: NA
cdr3_aa: CASSPGGLGPLHF; cdr3_nt: TGTGCCAGCAGCCCCGGCGGCCTCGGGCCCCTCCACTTT; j_call: TRBJ1-6; v_call: TRBV27; d_call: NA; clone_size: once
cdr3_aa: CASSRDQGAREQYF; cdr3_nt: TGCGCCAGCAGCAGGGACCAGGGGGCGCGCGAGCAGTACTTC; j_call: TRBJ2-7; v_call: TRBV5-1; d_call: TRBD1; clone_size: NA
cdr3_aa: CACPFGGLGEKLFF; cdr3_nt: TGTGCCTGTCCCTTTGGGGGGCTAGGGGAAAAACTGTTTTTT; j_call: TRBJ1-4; v_call: TRBV30; d_call: NA; clone_size: once
cdr3_aa: CATTNNRGRLKAFF; cdr3_nt: TGTGCCACCACCAATAACAGGGGGCGACTTAAAGCTTTCTTT; j_call: TRBJ1-1; v_call: TRBV24-1; d_call: TRBD1; clone_size: once
cdr3_aa: CASGLVLNTEAFF; cdr3_nt: TGTGCTAGTGGTTTAGTCCTTAACACTGAAGCTTTCTTT; j_call: TRBJ1-1; v_call: TRBV12-5; d_call: NA; clone_size: NA
cdr3_aa: CASSFLGGQFF; cdr3_nt: TGTGCCAGCAGCTTTCTTGGGGGGCAGTTCTTC; j_call: TRBJ2-1; v_call: TRBV5-6; d_call: NA; clone_size: NA
cdr3_aa: CASSSGTTEAFF; cdr3_nt: TGTGCCAGCAGCTCGGGGACCACTGAAGCTTTCTTT; j_call: TRBJ1-1; v_call: TRBV11-2; d_call: NA; clone_size: NA
cdr3_aa: CASSSLNEQFF; cdr3_nt: TGTGCCAGCAGCTCCCTAAATGAGCAGTTCTTC; j_call: TRBJ2-1; v_call: TRBV6-1; d_call: NA; clone_size: once
cdr3_aa: CASSFEGGLVGETQYF; cdr3_nt: TGTGCCAGCAGCTTTGAAGGAGGGCTCGTGGGAGAGACCCAGTACTTC; j_call: TRBJ2-5; v_call: TRBV5-4; d_call: NA; clone_size: NA
cdr3_aa: CASSTRQGPSLSEQYF; cdr3_nt: TGTGCCAGCAGCACTCGACAGGGACCCAGCCTCTCCGAGCAGTACTTC; j_call: TRBJ2-7; v_call: TRBV7-9; d_call: TRBD1; clone_size: NA
cdr3_aa: CASSPDRGPYNEQFF; cdr3_nt: TGCGCCAGCAGCCCTGACAGGGGCCCCTACAATGAGCAGTTCTTC; j_call: TRBJ2-1; v_call: TRBV5-1; d_call: TRBD1; clone_size: NA
cdr3_aa: CASSLAGARVRSYNEQFF; cdr3_nt: TGTGCCAGCAGTTTGGCGGGAGCTCGGGTAAGGTCCTACAATGAGCAGTTCTTC; j_call: TRBJ2-1; v_call: TRBV27; d_call: TRBD2; clone_size: NA
cdr3_aa: CARSLWTPGKVLSSYEQYF; cdr3_nt: TGTGCCAGAAGCTTATGGACCCCTGGGAAGGTTTTAAGCTCCTACGAGCAGTACTTC; j_call: TRBJ2-7; v_call: TRBV7-5; d_call: NA; clone_size: NA
cdr3_aa: CASSWARDTEAFF; cdr3_nt: TGTGCCAGCAGCTGGGCCCGGGACACTGAAGCTTTCTTT; j_call: TRBJ1-1; v_call: TRBV11-2; d_call: NA; clone_size: NA
cdr3_aa: CASSKRDGSRRANVLTF; cdr3_nt: TGTGCCAGCAGCAAAAGGGACGGCTCTCGAAGGGCCAACGTCCTGACTTTC; j_call: TRBJ2-6; v_call: TRBV7-2; d_call: NA; clone_size: once
cdr3_aa: CASQTGAPYGYTF; cdr3_nt: TGTGCCAGTCAAACAGGAGCCCCCTATGGCTACACCTTC; j_call: TRBJ1-2; v_call: TRBV19; d_call: NA; clone_size: NA
cdr3_aa: CASSPGQGRGNQPQHF; cdr3_nt: TGCGCCAGCAGCCCCGGACAGGGTAGGGGCAATCAGCCCCAGCATTTT; j_call: TRBJ1-5; v_call: TRBV5-1; d_call: TRBD1; clone_size: NA
cdr3_aa: CASSLVTGGTGELFF; cdr3_nt: TGCGCCAGCAGCTTGGTCACAGGGGGCACCGGGGAGCTGTTTTTT; j_call: TRBJ2-2; v_call: TRBV5-1; d_call: TRBD1; clone_size: NA
cdr3_aa: CASSPRGGQFF; cdr3_nt: TGTGCCAGCAGCCCCCGTGGAGGACAGTTCTTC; j_call: TRBJ2-1; v_call: TRBV11-2; d_call: NA; clone_size: NA
cdr3_aa: CASNMNTEAFF; cdr3_nt: TGTGCCAGTAACATGAACACTGAAGCTTTCTTT; j_call: TRBJ1-1; v_call: TRBV19; d_call: NA; clone_size: NA
cdr3_aa: CASSYPGAGGTEAFF; cdr3_nt: TGTGCCAGCAGTTACCCCGGGGCAGGGGGGACTGAAGCTTTCTTT; j_call: TRBJ1-1; v_call: TRBV6-6; d_call: TRBD1; clone_size: NA
cdr3_aa: CASSRTGGDGYTF; cdr3_nt: TGTGCCAGCAGTCGAACAGGGGGCGATGGCTACACCTTC; j_call: TRBJ1-2; v_call: TRBV25-1; d_call: TRBD1; clone_size: once
cdr3_aa: CASSGDSSDTQYF; cdr3_nt: TGTGCCAGCAGCGGAGACAGCTCTGATACGCAGTATTTT; j_call: TRBJ2-3; v_call: TRBV5-6; d_call: NA; clone_size: NA
cdr3_aa: CASSIFGGTYNEQFF; cdr3_nt: TGTGCCAGTAGTATATTTGGCGGGACCTACAATGAGCAGTTCTTC; j_call: TRBJ2-1; v_call: TRBV19; d_call: NA; clone_size: NA
cdr3_aa: CASSVGQNQPQHF; cdr3_nt: TGTGCCAGCAGCGTAGGACAGAATCAGCCCCAGCATTTT; j_call: TRBJ1-5; v_call: TRBV9; d_call: NA; clone_size: NA
cdr3_aa: CASSLTFRVAGMSGELFF; cdr3_nt: TGTGCCAGCAGCTTAACGTTCCGGGTAGCGGGAATGAGCGGGGAGCTGTTTTTT; j_call: TRBJ2-2; v_call: TRBV7-2; d_call: TRBD2; clone_size: NA
cdr3_aa: CASSFLGSSYEQYF; cdr3_nt: TGTGCCAGCAGTTTTCTCGGGAGCAGTTACGAGCAGTACTTC; j_call: TRBJ2-7; v_call: TRBV27; d_call: NA; clone_size: NA
cdr3_aa: CASSFTVVGGYTF; cdr3_nt: TGTGCCAGCAGTTTCACTGTAGTGGGAGGCTACACCTTC; j_call: TRBJ1-2; v_call: TRBV27; d_call: NA; clone_size: NA
cdr3_aa: CASSLVRGGLAGFETQYF; cdr3_nt: TGTGCCAGCAGCTTAGTGCGAGGGGGGCTAGCGGGATTTGAGACCCAGTACTTC; j_call: TRBJ2-5; v_call: TRBV11-3; d_call: TRBD2; clone_size: NA
cdr3_aa: CASRLGLGAYNEQFF; cdr3_nt: TGTGCCAGCAGATTGGGACTAGGCGCCTACAATGAGCAGTTCTTC; j_call: TRBJ2-1; v_call: TRBV28; d_call: TRBD2; clone_size: NA
cdr3_aa: CASNLGQGYLGYTF; cdr3_nt: TGTGCCAGTAATCTTGGACAGGGGTATCTCGGCTACACCTTC; j_call: TRBJ1-2; v_call: TRBV19; d_call: TRBD1; clone_size: NA
cdr3_aa: CASSYPQENQPQHF; cdr3_nt: TGTGCCAGCAGCTATCCTCAGGAAAATCAGCCCCAGCATTTT; j_call: TRBJ1-5; v_call: TRBV28; d_call: NA; clone_size: once
cdr3_aa: CASSAGQGRVEQYF; cdr3_nt: TGCGCCAGCAGCGCCGGACAGGGCAGGGTCGAGCAGTACTTC; j_call: TRBJ2-7; v_call: TRBV5-1; d_call: TRBD1; clone_size: NA